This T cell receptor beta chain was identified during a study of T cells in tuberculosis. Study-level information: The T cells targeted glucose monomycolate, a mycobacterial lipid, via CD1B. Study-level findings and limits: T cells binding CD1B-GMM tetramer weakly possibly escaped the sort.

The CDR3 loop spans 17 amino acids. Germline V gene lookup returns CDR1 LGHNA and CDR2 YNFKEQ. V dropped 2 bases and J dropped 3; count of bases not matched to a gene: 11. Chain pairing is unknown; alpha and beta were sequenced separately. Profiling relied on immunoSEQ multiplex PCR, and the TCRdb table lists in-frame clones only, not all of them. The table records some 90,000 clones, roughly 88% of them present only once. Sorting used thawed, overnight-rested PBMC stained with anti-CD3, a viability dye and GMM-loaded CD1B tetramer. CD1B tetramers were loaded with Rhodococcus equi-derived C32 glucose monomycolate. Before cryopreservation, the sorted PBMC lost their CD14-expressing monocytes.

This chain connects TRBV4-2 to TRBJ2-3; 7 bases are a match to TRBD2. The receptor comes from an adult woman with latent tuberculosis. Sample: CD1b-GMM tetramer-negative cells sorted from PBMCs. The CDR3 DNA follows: TGTGCCAGCAGCCAACAAGGAGCGGGGCTGGCAACAGATACGCAGTATTTT. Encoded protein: CASSQQGAGLATDTQYF.